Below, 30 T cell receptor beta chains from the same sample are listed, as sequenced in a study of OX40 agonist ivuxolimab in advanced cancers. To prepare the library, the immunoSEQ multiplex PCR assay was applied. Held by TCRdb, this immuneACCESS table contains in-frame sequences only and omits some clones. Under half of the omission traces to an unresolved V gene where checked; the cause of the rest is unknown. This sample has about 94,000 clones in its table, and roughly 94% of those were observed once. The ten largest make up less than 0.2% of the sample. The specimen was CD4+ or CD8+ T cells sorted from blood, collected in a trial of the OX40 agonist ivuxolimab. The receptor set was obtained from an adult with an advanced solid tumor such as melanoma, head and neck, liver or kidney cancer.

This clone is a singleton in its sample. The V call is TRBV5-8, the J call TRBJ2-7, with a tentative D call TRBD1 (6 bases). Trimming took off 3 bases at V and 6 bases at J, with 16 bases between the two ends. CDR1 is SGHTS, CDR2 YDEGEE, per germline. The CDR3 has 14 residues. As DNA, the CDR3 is TGTGCCAGCAGCTCCTTGGGGGCGCTCCTCGAGCAGTACTTC. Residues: CASSSLGALLEQYF.

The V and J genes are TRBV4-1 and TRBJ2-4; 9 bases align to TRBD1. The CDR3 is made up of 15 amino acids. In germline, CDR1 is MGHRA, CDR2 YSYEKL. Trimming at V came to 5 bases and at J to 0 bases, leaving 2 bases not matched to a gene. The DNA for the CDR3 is TGCGCCAGCAGCGACAGGGGGGCAGCCAAAAACATTCAGTACTTC. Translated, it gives CASSDRGAAKNIQYF.

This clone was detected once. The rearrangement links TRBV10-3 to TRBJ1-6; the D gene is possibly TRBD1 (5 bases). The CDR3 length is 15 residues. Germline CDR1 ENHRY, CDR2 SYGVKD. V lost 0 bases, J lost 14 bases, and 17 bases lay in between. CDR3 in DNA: TGTGCCATCAGTGAGTCACAGGACCGAGCCGGGGCCCTCCACTTT. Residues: CAISESQDRAGALHF.

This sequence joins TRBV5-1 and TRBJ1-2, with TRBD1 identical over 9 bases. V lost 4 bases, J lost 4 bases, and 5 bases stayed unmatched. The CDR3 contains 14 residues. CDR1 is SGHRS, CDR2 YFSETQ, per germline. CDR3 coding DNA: TGCGCCAGCAGCGCGGGACAGGGTGGCTATGGCTACACCTTC. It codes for CASSAGQGGYGYTF.

CDR3 sequence reads: CASSSVNYGYTF. The CDR3 nucleotides read TGTGCCAGCAGTTCGGTCAACTATGGCTACACCTTC. The chain joins TRBV28 to TRBJ1-2; D is ambiguous. This CDR3 contains 12 residues. CDR1 and CDR2 from the germline V gene are MDHEN and SYDVKM. The germline V and J ends were trimmed by 4 bases and 2 bases, with 5 bases remaining between them.

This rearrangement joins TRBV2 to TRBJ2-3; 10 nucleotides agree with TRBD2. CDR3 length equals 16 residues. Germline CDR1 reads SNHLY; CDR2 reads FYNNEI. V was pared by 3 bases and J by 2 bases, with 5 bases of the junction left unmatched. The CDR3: CASSDWTSGSTDTQYF. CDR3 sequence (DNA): TGTGCCAGCAGTGATTGGACTAGCGGATCCACAGATACGCAGTATTTT.

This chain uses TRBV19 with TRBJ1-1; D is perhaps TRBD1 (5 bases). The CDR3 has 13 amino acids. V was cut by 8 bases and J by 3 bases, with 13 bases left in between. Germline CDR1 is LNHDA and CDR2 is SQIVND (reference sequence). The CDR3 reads CASCRDEDTEAFF. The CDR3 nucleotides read TGTGCCAGTTGTAGGGACGAGGACACTGAAGCTTTCTTT.

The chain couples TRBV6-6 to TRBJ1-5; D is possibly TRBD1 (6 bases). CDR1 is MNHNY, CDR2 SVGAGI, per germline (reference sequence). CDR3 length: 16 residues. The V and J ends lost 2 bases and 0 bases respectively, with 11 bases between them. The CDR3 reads CASSYPPGVSNQPQHF. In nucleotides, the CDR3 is TGTGCCAGCAGTTACCCCCCAGGGGTTAGCAATCAGCCCCAGCATTTT.

CDR3 residues: CASSFQGNQPQHF. The CDR3 DNA follows: TGTGCCAGCAGCTTCCAGGGCAATCAGCCCCAGCATTTT. The gene calls are TRBV7-2 and TRBJ1-5; D is unresolved. V lost 3 bases and J lost 2, with 5 bases in between. The CDR3 consists of 13 residues. Germline V gene lookup returns CDR1 SGHTA and CDR2 FQGNSA.

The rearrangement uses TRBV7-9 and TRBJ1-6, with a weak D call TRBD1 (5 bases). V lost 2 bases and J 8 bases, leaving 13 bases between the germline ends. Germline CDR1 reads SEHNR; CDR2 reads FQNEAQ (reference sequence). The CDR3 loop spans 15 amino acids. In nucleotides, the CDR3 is TGTGCCAGCAGCTTACTTTCGGGGGGGGATTCACCCCTCCACTTT. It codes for CASSLLSGGDSPLHF.

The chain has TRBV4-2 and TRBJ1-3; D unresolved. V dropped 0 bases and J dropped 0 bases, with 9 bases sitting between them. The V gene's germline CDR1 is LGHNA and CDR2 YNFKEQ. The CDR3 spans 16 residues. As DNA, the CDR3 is TGTGCCAGCAGCCAAGACCCGGGTCCCTCTGGAAACACCATATATTTT. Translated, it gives CASSQDPGPSGNTIYF.

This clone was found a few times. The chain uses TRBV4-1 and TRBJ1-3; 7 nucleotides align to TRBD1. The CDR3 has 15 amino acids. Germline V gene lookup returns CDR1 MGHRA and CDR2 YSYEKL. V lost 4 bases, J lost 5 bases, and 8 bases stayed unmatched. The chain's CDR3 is CASSRWVGGRNTIYF. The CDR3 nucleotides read TGCGCCAGCAGCCGTTGGGTAGGGGGCCGAAACACCATATATTTT.

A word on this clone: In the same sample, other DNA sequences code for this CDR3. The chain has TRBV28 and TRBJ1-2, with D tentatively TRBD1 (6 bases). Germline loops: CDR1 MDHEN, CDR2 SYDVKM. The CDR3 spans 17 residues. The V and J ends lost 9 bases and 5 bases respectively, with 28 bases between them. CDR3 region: CASVGGDTMTMIYGYTF. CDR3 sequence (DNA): TGTGCCAGTGTGGGAGGGGACACAATGACGATGATTTATGGCTACACCTTC.

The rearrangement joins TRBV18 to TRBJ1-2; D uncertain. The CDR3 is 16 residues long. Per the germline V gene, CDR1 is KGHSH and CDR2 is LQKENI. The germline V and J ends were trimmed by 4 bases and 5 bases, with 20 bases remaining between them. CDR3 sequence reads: CASSLRTDRTRYGYTF. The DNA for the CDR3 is TGTGCCAGCTCACTCCGGACGGACCGAACCCGTTATGGCTACACCTTC.

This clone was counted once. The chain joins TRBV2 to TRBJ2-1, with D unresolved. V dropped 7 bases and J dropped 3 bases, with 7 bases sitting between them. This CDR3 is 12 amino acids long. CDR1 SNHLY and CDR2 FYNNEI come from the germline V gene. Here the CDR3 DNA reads TGTGCCAGCAACCGGAACTACAATGAGCAGTTCTTC. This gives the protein CASNRNYNEQFF. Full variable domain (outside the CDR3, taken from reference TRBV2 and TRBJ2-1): EPEVTQTPSHQVTQMGQEVILRCVPISNHLYFYWYRQILGQKVEFLVSFYNNEISEKSEIFDDQFSVERPDGSNFTLKIRSTKLEDSAMYFCASNRNYNEQFFGPGTRLTVL.

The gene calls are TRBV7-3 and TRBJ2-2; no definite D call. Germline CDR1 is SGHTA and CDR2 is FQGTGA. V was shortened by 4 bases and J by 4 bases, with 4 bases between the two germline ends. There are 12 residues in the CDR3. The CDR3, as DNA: TGTGCCAGCAGCTCGACCACCGGGGAGCTGTTTTTT. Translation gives CASSSTTGELFF.

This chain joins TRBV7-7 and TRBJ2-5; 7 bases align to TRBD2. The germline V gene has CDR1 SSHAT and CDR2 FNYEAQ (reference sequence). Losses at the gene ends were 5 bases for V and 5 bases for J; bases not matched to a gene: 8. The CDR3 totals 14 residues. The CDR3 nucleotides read TGTGCCAGCAGCCAACCGGGGGGAAAGGAGACCCAGTACTTC. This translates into CASSQPGGKETQYF. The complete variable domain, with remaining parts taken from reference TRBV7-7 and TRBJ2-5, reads GAGVSQSPRYKVTKRGQDVTLRCDPISSHATLYWYQQALGQGPEFLTYFNYEAQPDKSGLPSDRFSAERPEGSISTLTIQRTEQRDSAMYRCASSQPGGKETQYFGPGTRLLVL.

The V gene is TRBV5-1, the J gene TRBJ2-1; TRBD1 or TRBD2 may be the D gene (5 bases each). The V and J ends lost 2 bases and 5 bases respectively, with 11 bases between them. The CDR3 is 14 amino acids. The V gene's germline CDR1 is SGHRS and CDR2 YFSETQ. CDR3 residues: CASSLEGTHNEQFF. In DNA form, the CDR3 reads TGCGCCAGCAGCTTAGAGGGGACCCACAATGAGCAGTTCTTC.

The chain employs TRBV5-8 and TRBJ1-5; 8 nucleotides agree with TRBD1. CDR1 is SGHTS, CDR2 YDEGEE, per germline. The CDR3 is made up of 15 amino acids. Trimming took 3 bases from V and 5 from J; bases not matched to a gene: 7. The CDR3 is CASSSWAGGHQPQHF. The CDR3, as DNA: TGTGCCAGCAGCTCCTGGGCAGGGGGCCATCAGCCCCAGCATTTT.

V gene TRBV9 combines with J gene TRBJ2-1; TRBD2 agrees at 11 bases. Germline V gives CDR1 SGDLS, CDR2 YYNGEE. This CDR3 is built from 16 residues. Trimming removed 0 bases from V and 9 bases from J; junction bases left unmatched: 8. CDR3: CASSVGLAGGTGEQFF. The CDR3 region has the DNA TGTGCCAGCAGCGTAGGGCTAGCGGGAGGTACGGGTGAGCAGTTCTTC.

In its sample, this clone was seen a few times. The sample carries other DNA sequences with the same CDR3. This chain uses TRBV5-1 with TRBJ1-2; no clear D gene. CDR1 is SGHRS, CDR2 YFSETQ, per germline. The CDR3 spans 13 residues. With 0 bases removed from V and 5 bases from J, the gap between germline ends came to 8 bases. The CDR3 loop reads CASSLGGGYGYTF. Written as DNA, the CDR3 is TGCGCCAGCAGCTTGGGCGGCGGATATGGCTACACCTTC.

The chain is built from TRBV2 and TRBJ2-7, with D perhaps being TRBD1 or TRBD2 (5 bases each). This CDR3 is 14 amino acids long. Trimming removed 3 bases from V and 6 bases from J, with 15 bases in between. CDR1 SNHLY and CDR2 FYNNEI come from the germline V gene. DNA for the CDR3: TGTGCCAGCAGTGAGGGGGTTAAGGGGTCCGAGCAGTACTTC. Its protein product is CASSEGVKGSEQYF.

In nucleotides, the CDR3 is TGTGCCAGCAGCGTAACGATAGGGGAGACCCAGTACTTC. This codes for CASSVTIGETQYF. The J gene is TRBJ2-5, the V gene TRBV9; no clear D. V dropped 1 base and J dropped 5 bases, with 9 bases sitting between them. CDR3 size: 13 residues. CDR1 and CDR2 (germline): SGDLS, YYNGEE.

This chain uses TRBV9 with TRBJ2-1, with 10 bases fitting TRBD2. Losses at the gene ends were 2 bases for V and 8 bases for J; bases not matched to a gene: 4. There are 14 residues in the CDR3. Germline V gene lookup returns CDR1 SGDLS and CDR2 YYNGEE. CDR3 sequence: CASSVSGTSDEQFF. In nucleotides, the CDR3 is TGTGCCAGCAGCGTCTCCGGGACTAGCGATGAGCAGTTCTTC.

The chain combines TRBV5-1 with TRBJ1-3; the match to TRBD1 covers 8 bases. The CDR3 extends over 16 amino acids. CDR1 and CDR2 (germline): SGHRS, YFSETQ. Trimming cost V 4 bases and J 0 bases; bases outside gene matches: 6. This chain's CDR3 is CASSVGDRFSGNTIYF. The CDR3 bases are TGCGCCAGCAGCGTGGGGGACAGGTTCTCTGGAAACACCATATATTTT.

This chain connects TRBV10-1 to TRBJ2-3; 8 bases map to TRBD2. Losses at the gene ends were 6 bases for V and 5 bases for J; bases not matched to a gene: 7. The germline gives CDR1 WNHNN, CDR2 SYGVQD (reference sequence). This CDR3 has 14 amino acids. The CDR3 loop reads CASSGAGAGDTQYF. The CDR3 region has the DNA TGCGCCAGCAGCGGAGCGGGGGCAGGAGATACGCAGTATTTT.

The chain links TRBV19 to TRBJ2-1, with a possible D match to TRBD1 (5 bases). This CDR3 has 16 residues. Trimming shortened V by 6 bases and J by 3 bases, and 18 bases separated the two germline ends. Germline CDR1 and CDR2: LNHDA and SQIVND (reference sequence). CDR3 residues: CASRSDDRNFYNEQFF. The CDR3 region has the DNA TGTGCCAGTAGAAGTGATGACAGAAACTTCTACAATGAGCAGTTCTTC.

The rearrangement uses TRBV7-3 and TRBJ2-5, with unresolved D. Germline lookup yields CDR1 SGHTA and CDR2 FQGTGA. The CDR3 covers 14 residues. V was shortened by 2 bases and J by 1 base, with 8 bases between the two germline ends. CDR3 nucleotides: TGTGCCAGCAGCTTAGACAAGACCCAAGAGACCCAGTACTTC. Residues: CASSLDKTQETQYF.

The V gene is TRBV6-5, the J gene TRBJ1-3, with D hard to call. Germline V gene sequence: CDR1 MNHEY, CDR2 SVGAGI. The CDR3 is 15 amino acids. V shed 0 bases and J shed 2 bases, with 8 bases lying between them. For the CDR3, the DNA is TGTGCCAGCAGTTACTCGGAAATGGCTGGAAACACCATATATTTT. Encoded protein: CASSYSEMAGNTIYF.

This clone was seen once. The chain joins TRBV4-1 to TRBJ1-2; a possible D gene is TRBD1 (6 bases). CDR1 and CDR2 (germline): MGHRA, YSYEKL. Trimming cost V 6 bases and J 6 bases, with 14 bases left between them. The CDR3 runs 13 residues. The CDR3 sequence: CASSPRGADGYTF. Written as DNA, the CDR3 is TGCGCCAGCAGTCCTCGGGGGGCGGATGGCTACACCTTC.